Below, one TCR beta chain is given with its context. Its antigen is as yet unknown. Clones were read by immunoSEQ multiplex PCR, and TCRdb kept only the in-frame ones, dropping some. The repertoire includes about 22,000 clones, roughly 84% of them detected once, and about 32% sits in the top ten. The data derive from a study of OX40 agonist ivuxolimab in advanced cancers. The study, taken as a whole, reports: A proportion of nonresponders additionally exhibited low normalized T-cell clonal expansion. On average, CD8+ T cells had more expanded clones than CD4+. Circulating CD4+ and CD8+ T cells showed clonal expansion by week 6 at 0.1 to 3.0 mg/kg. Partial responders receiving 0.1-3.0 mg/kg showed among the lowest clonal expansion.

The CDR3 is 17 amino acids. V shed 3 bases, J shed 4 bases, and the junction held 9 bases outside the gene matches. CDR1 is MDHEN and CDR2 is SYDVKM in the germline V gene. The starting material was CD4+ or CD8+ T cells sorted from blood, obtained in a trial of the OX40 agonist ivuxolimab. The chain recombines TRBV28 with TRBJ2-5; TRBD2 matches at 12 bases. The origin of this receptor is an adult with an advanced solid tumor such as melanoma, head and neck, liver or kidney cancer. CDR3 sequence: CASSFRPSGRGVETQYF. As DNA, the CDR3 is TGTGCCAGCAGTTTTCGGCCTAGCGGGAGGGGAGTAGAGACCCAGTACTTC.